These T cell receptor beta chains were read from a single sample in a study of T-cell memory formation after mild COVID-19. TCRdb itself ran the 5' RACE reads through MiXCR, one entry per CDR3 protein. The table lists roughly 350,000 distinct CDR3 sequences, roughly 15% of them singletons, with about 24% in the top ten. Material: PBMCs or a T cell subset sorted from them (not recorded which). The receptors here all came from a man in his late teens or twenties who had mild COVID-19 (a few samples of this study predate the infection). Cell type and time point are not known. Both conserved end residues are part of each CDR3. The D gene is left open where the match is weak. Expanded clones get a size class; other rows say once, few or many, or leave the size out.

V gene: TRBV12-3/TRBV12-4
clone size: -
D gene: -
J gene: TRBJ2-7
CDR3 protein: CASSFGASYEQYF
CDR3 DNA: TGTGCCAGCAGTTTCGGGGCTTCCTACGAGCAGTACTTC

V gene: TRBV7-2
clone size: few
D gene: -
J gene: TRBJ2-1
CDR3 protein: CASSSSSQFKQFF
CDR3 DNA: TGTGCCAGCAGCTCTAGCAGCCAATTCAAGCAGTTCTTC

V gene: TRBV18
clone size: many
D gene: -
J gene: TRBJ1-4
CDR3 protein: CASSRIGGASTNEKLFF
CDR3 DNA: TGTGCCAGCTCGCGAATCGGGGGCGCGAGCACTAATGAAAAACTGTTTTTT

V gene: TRBV5-1
clone size: few
D gene: TRBD1
J gene: TRBJ2-3
CDR3 protein: CASSLRQGLLADTQYF
CDR3 DNA: TGCGCCAGCAGCTTGAGACAGGGCCTTTTGGCAGATACGCAGTATTTT

V gene: TRBV9
clone size: -
D gene: -
J gene: TRBJ2-6
CDR3 protein: CASSPILMPGANVLTF
CDR3 DNA: TGTGCCAGCAGCCCAATCCTGATGCCTGGGGCCAACGTCCTGACTTTC

V gene: TRBV4-1
clone size: -
D gene: -
J gene: TRBJ2-7
CDR3 protein: CASSQPTSSYEQYF
CDR3 DNA: TGCGCCAGCAGCCAGCCGACAAGCTCCTACGAGCAGTACTTC

V gene: TRBV20-1
clone size: few
D gene: -
J gene: TRBJ1-1
CDR3 protein: CSARPPGGSLRRTEAFF
CDR3 DNA: TGCAGTGCTAGACCGCCGGGGGGGTCCCTTCGTCGGACTGAAGCTTTCTTT

V gene: TRBV6-6
clone size: -
D gene: -
J gene: TRBJ1-5
CDR3 protein: CASSYGGRRQPQHF
CDR3 DNA: TGTGCCAGCAGTTACGGGGGGCGGAGGCAGCCCCAGCATTTT

V gene: TRBV10-3
clone size: -
D gene: -
J gene: TRBJ1-5
CDR3 protein: CAISDGGGNQPQHF
CDR3 DNA: TGTGCCATCAGTGATGGGGGAGGCAATCAGCCCCAGCATTTT

V gene: TRBV5-1
clone size: few
D gene: TRBD1
J gene: TRBJ2-7
CDR3 protein: CASSPTQQGLYEQYF
CDR3 DNA: TGCGCCAGCAGTCCTACTCAACAGGGGCTCTACGAGCAGTACTTC

V gene: TRBV4-3
clone size: -
D gene: TRBD1
J gene: TRBJ1-6
CDR3 protein: CASSQEMGQGASPLHF
CDR3 DNA: TGCGCCAGCAGCCAAGAAATGGGACAGGGGGCATCACCCCTCCACTTT

V gene: TRBV24-1
clone size: few
D gene: TRBD2
J gene: TRBJ2-1
CDR3 protein: CATSGTSGGNNEQFF
CDR3 DNA: TGTGCCACCAGTGGAACTAGCGGGGGAAACAATGAGCAGTTCTTC

V gene: TRBV10-3
clone size: few
D gene: TRBD1
J gene: TRBJ1-6
CDR3 protein: CAIAGGTGRHSPLHF
CDR3 DNA: TGTGCCATCGCGGGGGGGACAGGGAGGCATTCACCCCTCCACTTT